A single sample is the source of the 26 T cell receptor beta chains below, sequenced in a study of control samples from healthy donors and cancer patients. Repertoires were generated with immunoSEQ multiplex PCR, while TCRdb's copy carries only in-frame clones and drops some. The sample comprises 140,000 to 150,000 clones, around 90% of which are singletons, and approximately 3.4% rests with the top ten. Specimen: blood. The receptors stem from a man in his thirties or forties in good health.

This chain connects TRBV19 to TRBJ2-7; D call uncertain. The CDR3 loop spans 14 amino acids. V lost 3 bases and J 7 bases, leaving 16 bases between the germline ends. Per germline, CDR1 LNHDA and CDR2 SQIVND (reference sequence). Here the CDR3 reads CASSIGPYSWEQYF. The CDR3 bases are TGTGCCAGTAGTATCGGACCTTACTCGTGGGAGCAGTACTTC.

This chain joins TRBV28 and TRBJ2-7; either TRBD1 or TRBD2 may supply D (5 bases each). Trimming stripped 6 bases from V and 0 bases from J, with 15 bases between. The CDR3 sequence is 15 residues long. CDR1 is MDHEN, CDR2 SYDVKM, per germline. Written as DNA, the CDR3 is TGTGCCAGCAGAAGTGGGACGGCCAGCTCCTACGAGCAGTACTTC. This translates into CASRSGTASSYEQYF.

The chain carries TRBV5-4 and TRBJ2-7, with 7 nucleotides matching TRBD1. V was pared by 7 bases and J by 4 bases, with 11 bases of the junction left unmatched. Per the germline V gene, CDR1 is SGHNT and CDR2 is YYREEE (reference sequence). The CDR3 covers 14 residues. CDR3 in amino acids: CASRRWDSFYEQYF. Written as DNA, the CDR3 is TGTGCCAGCCGAAGGTGGGACAGCTTTTACGAGCAGTACTTC.

This clone was recorded only once. This sequence joins TRBV28 and TRBJ1-2; TRBD1 might be the D (5 bases). V lost 7 bases and J 1 base, leaving 13 bases between the germline ends. Germline-derived CDR1 and CDR2 are MDHEN and SYDVKM. This CDR3 is built from 14 residues. The CDR3 reads CASNEARVNYGYTF. The DNA for the CDR3 is TGTGCCAGCAACGAAGCCAGGGTTAACTATGGCTACACCTTC.

CDR3 residues: CASSYLAGSSNEQFF. CDR3 nucleotide sequence: TGTGCCAGCAGTTATCTAGCGGGATCTTCCAATGAGCAGTTCTTC. J is TRBJ2-1 and V is TRBV6-6, with 9 bases matching TRBD2. The CDR3 runs to 15 residues. V lost 3 bases to trimming and J lost 6 bases; unmatched junction nucleotides: 6. CDR1 is MNHNY, CDR2 SVGAGI, per germline (reference sequence).

The J gene is TRBJ1-1, the V gene TRBV5-1; D is undetermined. The CDR3 runs to 16 residues. Trimming pared 0 bases from V and 0 bases from J, leaving 12 bases between. Germline CDR1 and CDR2: SGHRS and YFSETQ. CDR3 DNA: TGCGCCAGCAGCTTGGAGGGCGGCAGATTGAACACTGAAGCTTTCTTT. As protein: CASSLEGGRLNTEAFF.

The chain has TRBV30 and TRBJ1-2, with D possibly TRBD1 on 6 matching bases. Germline V gene sequence: CDR1 GTSNPN, CDR2 SVGIG (reference sequence). The CDR3 consists of 14 residues. Trimming pared 6 bases from V and 3 bases from J, leaving 17 bases between. The CDR3, as DNA: TGTGCCTGCTTACAGGGCAACAGGTACTATGGCTACACCTTC. It is translated as CACLQGNRYYGYTF.

The V and J genes are TRBV27 and TRBJ2-3, with D hard to call. The germline CDR1 and CDR2 sequences are MNHEY and SMNVEV (reference sequence). The germline V and J ends were trimmed by 3 bases and 6 bases, with 13 bases remaining between them. CDR3 length equals 14 residues. CDR3 residues: CASSFLDPGDTQYF. CDR3 DNA sequence: TGTGCCAGCAGTTTCCTTGACCCTGGGGATACGCAGTATTTT.

The chain carries TRBV12-5 and TRBJ1-1; D remains unclear. Germline V gives CDR1 LGHNT, CDR2 FRNRAP. This CDR3 is built from 16 residues. Trimming cost V 6 bases and J 1 base, with 18 bases left between them. The CDR3 sequence is CASGSPVAAQNTEAFF. The CDR3 bases are TGTGCTAGTGGCTCCCCTGTGGCAGCCCAGAACACTGAAGCTTTCTTT.

The chain couples TRBV11-3 to TRBJ1-1, with D unclear. V lost 3 bases to trimming and J lost 5 bases, with 10 bases between them. CDR3 length equals 13 residues. Looked up from germline, CDR1 is SGHNT and CDR2 is YENEEA. CDR3 sequence: CASSFGVGTEAFF. CDR3 DNA: TGTGCCAGCAGCTTTGGAGTTGGGACTGAAGCTTTCTTT. The full variable domain, its missing parts supplied by reference TRBV11-3 and TRBJ1-1, is EAGVVQSPRYKIIEKKQPVAFWCNPISGHNTLYWYLQNLGQGPELLIRYENEEAVDDSQLPKDRFSAERLKGVDSTLKIQPAELGDSAVYLCASSFGVGTEAFFGQGTRLTVV.

V usage is TRBV10-1 and J usage is TRBJ1-2; D not resolved. Trimming shortened V by 10 bases and J by 4 bases, and 13 bases separated the two germline ends. Looked up from germline, CDR1 is WNHNN and CDR2 is SYGVQD (reference sequence). The CDR3 runs to 12 residues. CDR3 sequence (DNA): TGCGCCAACACCACCTGGACCTATGGCTACACCTTC. Its translation: CANTTWTYGYTF.

The CDR3 bases are TGCGCCAGCAGCCTCGCAGGACAGGAGATTAATGAAAAACTGTTTTTT. Translation gives CASSLAGQEINEKLFF. The chain couples TRBV5-1 to TRBJ1-4; 7 nucleotides match TRBD1. The germline gives CDR1 SGHRS, CDR2 YFSETQ. The CDR3 is made up of 16 amino acids. V shed 4 bases and J 4 bases; nucleotides not matched to a gene: 10.

This chain joins TRBV4-1 and TRBJ1-1; TRBD1 matches 9 bases. Trimming took 1 base from V and 1 from J; bases not matched to a gene: 4. Germline-derived CDR1 and CDR2 are MGHRA and YSYEKL. This CDR3 region has 16 residues. The CDR3 reads CASSQGWTGENTEAFF. The CDR3 DNA sequence: TGCGCCAGCAGCCAAGGGTGGACAGGGGAGAACACTGAAGCTTTCTTT.

The chain couples TRBV28 to TRBJ1-1; 10 bases map to TRBD1. The germline gives CDR1 MDHEN, CDR2 SYDVKM. Trimming took 10 bases from V and 5 from J; bases not matched to a gene: 10. The length of the CDR3 is 14 residues. The DNA of the CDR3 is TGTGCCACTGCCGTGACAGGGGGCTTTACTGAAGCTTTCTTT. It codes for CATAVTGGFTEAFF. The variable domain in full, completed from reference TRBV28 and TRBJ1-1, reads DVKVTQSSRYLVKRTGEKVFLECVQDMDHENMFWYRQDPGLGLRLIYFSYDVKMKEKGDIPEGYSVSREKKERFSLILESASTNQTSMYLCATAVTGGFTEAFFGQGTRLTVV.

The CDR3 DNA sequence: TGTGCCACCAGTGATAGTAGGGGGGAGGCAAGAGACGAGCAGTACTTC. It codes for CATSDSRGEARDEQYF. The gene calls are TRBV24-1 and TRBJ2-7; D possibly uses TRBD1 or TRBD2 (6 bases each). The CDR3 consists of 16 residues. CDR1 is KGHDR and CDR2 is SFDVKD in the germline V gene. With 3 bases removed from V and 5 bases from J, the gap between germline ends came to 19 bases.

There are a few counts of this clone. V gene TRBV7-9 combines with J gene TRBJ2-7, with D possibly matching TRBD1 (6 bases). Germline assignment: CDR1 SEHNR and CDR2 FQNEAQ (reference sequence). The CDR3 length is 12 residues. V lost 4 bases and J lost 3, with 7 bases in between. The CDR3 sequence: CASSSTGYEQYF. The CDR3 DNA follows: TGTGCCAGCAGCTCGACAGGCTACGAGCAGTACTTC.

V is TRBV7-8 and J is TRBJ1-5, with D perhaps matching TRBD1 (5 bases). Germline loops: CDR1 SGHVS, CDR2 FQNEAQ. Trimming took off 1 base at V and 1 base at J, with 11 bases between the two ends. This CDR3 has 16 residues. The CDR3 is CASSLGGVMSNQPQHF. In DNA form, the CDR3 reads TGTGCCAGCAGCTTAGGGGGGGTGATGAGCAATCAGCCCCAGCATTTT.

The chain recombines TRBV6-1 with TRBJ1-1, with D unclear. The germline V and J ends were trimmed by 2 bases and 0 bases, with 16 bases remaining between them. The CDR3 spans 17 residues. From germline, CDR1 is MNHNS and CDR2 SASEGT. The chain's CDR3 is CASSELESAYMNTEAFF. The CDR3 nucleotides read TGTGCCAGCAGTGAACTGGAGTCAGCTTATATGAACACTGAAGCTTTCTTT.

This chain joins TRBV3-1 (or the pseudogene TRBV3-2) and TRBJ2-7; D not certain. The CDR3 consists of 15 residues. Per the germline V gene, CDR1 is LGHDT and CDR2 is YNNKEL (reference sequence). V lost 3 bases and J 4 bases, leaving 16 bases between the germline ends. The CDR3 sequence: CASSHSPGLSYEQYF. DNA for the CDR3: TGTGCCAGCAGCCATTCGCCGGGCCTATCTTACGAGCAGTACTTC.

This rearrangement joins TRBV12-5 to TRBJ1-2; 10 positions match TRBD1. CDR1 and CDR2 (germline): LGHNT, FRNRAP. The CDR3 runs to 14 residues. The V and J ends lost 5 bases and 1 base, in that order; junction bases with no gene match: 1. The CDR3 spells CASGRDRGNYGYTF. The CDR3 DNA reads TGTGCTAGTGGTCGGGACAGGGGTAACTATGGCTACACCTTC.

The chain is built from TRBV7-3 and TRBJ1-1; 7 bases are a match to TRBD1. Germline CDR1 is SGHTA and CDR2 is FQGTGA. This CDR3 region has 14 residues. V shed 4 bases and J 4 bases; nucleotides not matched to a gene: 6. The CDR3 loop reads CASSSNGDSTEAFF. The DNA of the CDR3 is TGTGCCAGCAGCTCCAACGGGGACAGCACTGAAGCTTTCTTT.

This rearrangement joins TRBV6-1 to TRBJ1-3, with no clear D. Germline V gives CDR1 MNHNS, CDR2 SASEGT. The CDR3 consists of 15 residues. The V end lost 1 base, the J end lost 0 bases, and 7 bases lay between the germline ends. CDR3 sequence reads: CASSEETLSGNTIYF. Written as DNA, the CDR3 is TGTGCCAGCAGTGAAGAGACCCTCTCTGGAAACACCATATATTTT.

The chain links TRBV28 to TRBJ2-3; unclear D gene. Germline CDR1 is MDHEN and CDR2 is SYDVKM. V was clipped by 2 bases and J by 5 bases, with 8 bases between them. CDR3 length equals 13 residues. The CDR3 spells CASSLTLEDTQYF. In DNA form, the CDR3 reads TGTGCCAGCAGTTTAACTTTGGAAGATACGCAGTATTTT.

The chain has TRBV7-2 and TRBJ1-2; 8 bases fit TRBD1. Germline V gene lookup returns CDR1 SGHTA and CDR2 FQGNSA. The CDR3 totals 13 residues. The junction had 3 bases not matched to a gene; V was cut back by 4 bases and J by 5 bases. CDR3 residues: CASSYQGAYGYTF. CDR3 nucleotide sequence: TGTGCCAGCAGCTATCAGGGGGCGTATGGCTACACCTTC. Using reference TRBV7-2 and TRBJ1-2 for the parts outside the CDR3, the full variable domain is GAGVSQSPSNKVTEKGKDVELRCDPISGHTALYWYRQSLGQGLEFLIYFQGNSAPDKSGLPSDRFSAERTGGSVSTLTIQRTQQEDSAVYLCASSYQGAYGYTFGSGTRLTVV.

The chain uses TRBV7-9 and TRBJ2-3; no firm D call. Between the trimmed V and J ends, which lost 4 bases and 5 bases, there was a span of 7 bases. This CDR3 is built from 12 residues. Germline V CDR1 and CDR2: SEHNR, FQNEAQ (reference sequence). CDR3: CASSSNIDTQYF. CDR3 in DNA: TGTGCCAGCAGCTCTAATATAGATACGCAGTATTTT.

The V call is TRBV5-1, the J call TRBJ2-1, with a possible D match to TRBD2 (7 bases). The germline V gene has CDR1 SGHRS and CDR2 YFSETQ. CDR3 length: 13 amino acids. Trimming took 0 bases from V and 8 from J, leaving 9 bases between them. CDR3 amino acids: CASSLAGGYEQFF. CDR3 bases: TGCGCCAGCAGCTTGGCGGGGGGCTATGAGCAGTTCTTC.